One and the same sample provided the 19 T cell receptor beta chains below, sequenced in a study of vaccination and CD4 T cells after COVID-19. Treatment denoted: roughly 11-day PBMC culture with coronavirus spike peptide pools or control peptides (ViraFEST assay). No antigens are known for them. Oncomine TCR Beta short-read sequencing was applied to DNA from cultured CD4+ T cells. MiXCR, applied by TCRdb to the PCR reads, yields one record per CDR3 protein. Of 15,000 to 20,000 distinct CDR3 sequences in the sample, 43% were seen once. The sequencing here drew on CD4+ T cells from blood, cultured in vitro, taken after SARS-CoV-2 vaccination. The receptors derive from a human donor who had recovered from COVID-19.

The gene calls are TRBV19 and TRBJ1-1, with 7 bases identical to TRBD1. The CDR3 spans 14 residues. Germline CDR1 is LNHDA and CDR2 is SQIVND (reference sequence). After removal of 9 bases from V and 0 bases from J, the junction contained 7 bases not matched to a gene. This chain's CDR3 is CASKTGTVNTEAFF. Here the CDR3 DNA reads TGTGCCAGCAAGACCGGGACAGTGAACACTGAAGCTTTCTTT.

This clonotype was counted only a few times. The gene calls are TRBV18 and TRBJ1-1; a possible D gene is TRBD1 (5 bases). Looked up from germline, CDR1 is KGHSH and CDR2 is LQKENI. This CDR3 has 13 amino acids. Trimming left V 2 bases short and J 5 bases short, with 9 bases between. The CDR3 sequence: CASSPETVTEAFF. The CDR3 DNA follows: TGTGCCAGCTCACCAGAGACAGTGACTGAAGCTTTCTTT.

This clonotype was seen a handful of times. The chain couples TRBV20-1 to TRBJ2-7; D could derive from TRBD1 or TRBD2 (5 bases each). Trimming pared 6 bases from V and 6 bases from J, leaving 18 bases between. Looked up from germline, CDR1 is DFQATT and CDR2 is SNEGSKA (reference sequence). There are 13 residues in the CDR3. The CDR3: CSADGRVGGEQYF. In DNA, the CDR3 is TGCAGTGCGGACGGCAGGGTAGGAGGCGAGCAGTACTTC.

For the CDR3, the DNA is TGTGCCTGGAGTTACAGAGGGGGGCACGAGCAGTACTTC. Its protein product is CAWSYRGGHEQYF. This chain links TRBV30 with TRBJ2-7; D may correspond to TRBD1 or TRBD2 (6 bases each). CDR3 size: 13 residues. Trimming removed 2 bases from V and 5 bases from J, with 13 bases in between. Looked up from germline, CDR1 is GTSNPN and CDR2 is SVGIG (reference sequence).

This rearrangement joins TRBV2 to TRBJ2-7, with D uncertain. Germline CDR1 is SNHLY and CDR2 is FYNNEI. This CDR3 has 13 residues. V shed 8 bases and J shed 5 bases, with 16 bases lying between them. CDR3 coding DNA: TGTGCCAGCGCCATACGAACGGAAGACGAGCAGTACTTC. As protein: CASAIRTEDEQYF.

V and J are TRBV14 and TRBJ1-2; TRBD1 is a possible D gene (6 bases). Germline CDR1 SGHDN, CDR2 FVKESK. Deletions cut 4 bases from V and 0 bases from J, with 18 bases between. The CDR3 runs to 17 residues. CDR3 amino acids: CASSPRDNVPSNYGYTF. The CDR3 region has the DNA TGTGCCAGCAGCCCCCGGGACAACGTCCCTTCTAACTATGGCTACACCTTC.

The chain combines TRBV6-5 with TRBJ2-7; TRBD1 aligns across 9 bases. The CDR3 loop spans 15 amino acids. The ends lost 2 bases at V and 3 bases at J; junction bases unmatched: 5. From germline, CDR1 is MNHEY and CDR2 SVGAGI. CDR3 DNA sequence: TGTGCCAGCAGTTACCAGGAGACAGGGGGCTACGAGCAGTACTTC. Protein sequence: CASSYQETGGYEQYF.

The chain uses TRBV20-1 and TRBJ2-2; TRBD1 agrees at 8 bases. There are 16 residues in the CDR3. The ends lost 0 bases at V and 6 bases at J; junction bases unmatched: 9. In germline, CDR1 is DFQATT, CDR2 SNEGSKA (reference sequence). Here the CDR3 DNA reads TGCAGTGCTAGAGATCTCGGACAGGGAGGTTCCGGGGAGCTGTTTTTT. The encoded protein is CSARDLGQGGSGELFF.

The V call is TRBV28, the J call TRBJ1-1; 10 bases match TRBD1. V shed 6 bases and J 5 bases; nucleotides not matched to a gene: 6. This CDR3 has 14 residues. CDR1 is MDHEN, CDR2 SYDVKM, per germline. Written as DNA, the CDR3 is TGTGCCAGCAGGGCGGGGACAGGGGAGACTGAAGCTTTCTTT. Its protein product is CASRAGTGETEAFF.

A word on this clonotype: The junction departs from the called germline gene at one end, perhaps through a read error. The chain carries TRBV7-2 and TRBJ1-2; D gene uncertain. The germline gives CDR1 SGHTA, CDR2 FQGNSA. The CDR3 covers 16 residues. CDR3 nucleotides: TGTGCCAGCAGCCCATCGCGTCAGACTTCCAACTATGGCTGCACCTTC. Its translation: CASSPSRQTSNYGCTF.

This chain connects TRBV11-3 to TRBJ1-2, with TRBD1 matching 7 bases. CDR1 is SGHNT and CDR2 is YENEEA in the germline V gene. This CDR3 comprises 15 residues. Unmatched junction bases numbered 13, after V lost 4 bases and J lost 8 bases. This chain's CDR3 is CASSSQQQGLGGYTF. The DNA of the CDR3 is TGTGCCAGCAGCTCGCAACAACAGGGGTTGGGGGGCTACACCTTC.

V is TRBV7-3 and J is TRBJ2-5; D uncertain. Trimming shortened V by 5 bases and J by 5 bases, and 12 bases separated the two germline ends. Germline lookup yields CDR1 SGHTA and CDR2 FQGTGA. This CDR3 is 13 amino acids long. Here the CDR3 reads CASSGHLGETQYF. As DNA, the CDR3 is TGTGCCAGCAGCGGGCACCTAGGGGAGACCCAGTACTTC.

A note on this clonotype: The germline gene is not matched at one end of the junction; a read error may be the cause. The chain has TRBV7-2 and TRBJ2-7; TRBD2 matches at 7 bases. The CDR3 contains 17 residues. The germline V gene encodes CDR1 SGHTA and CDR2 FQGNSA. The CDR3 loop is CASSQGLTGGAHYEQYF. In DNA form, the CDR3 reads TGCGCCAGCAGCCAAGGGTTAACGGGGGGAGCACATTACGAGCAGTACTTC. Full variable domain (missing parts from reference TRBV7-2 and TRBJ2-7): GAGVSQSPSNKVTEKGKDVELRCDPISGHTALYWYRQSLGQGLEFLIYFQGNSAPDKSGLPSDRFSAERTGGSVSTLTIQRTQQEDSAVYLCASSQGLTGGAHYEQYFGPGTRLTVT.

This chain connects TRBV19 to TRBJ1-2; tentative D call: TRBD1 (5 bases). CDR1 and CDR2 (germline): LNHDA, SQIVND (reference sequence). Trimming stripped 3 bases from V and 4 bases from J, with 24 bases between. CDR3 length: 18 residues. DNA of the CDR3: TGTGCCAGTAGTATTACCCCGCGCAGGGCTGTTTTCGGCTATGGCTACACCTTC. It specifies CASSITPRRAVFGYGYTF.

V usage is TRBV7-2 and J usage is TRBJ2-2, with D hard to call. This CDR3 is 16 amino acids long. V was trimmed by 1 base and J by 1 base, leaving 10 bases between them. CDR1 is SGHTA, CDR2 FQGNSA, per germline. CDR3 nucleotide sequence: TGTGCCAGCAGCTTAGTAAGGCTAGAGAACACCGGGGAGCTGTTTTTT. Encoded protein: CASSLVRLENTGELFF.

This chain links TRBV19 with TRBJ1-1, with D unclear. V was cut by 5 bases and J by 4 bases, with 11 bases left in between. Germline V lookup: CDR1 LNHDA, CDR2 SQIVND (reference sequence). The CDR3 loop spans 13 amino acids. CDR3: CASSGQYRTEAFF. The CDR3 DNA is TGTGCCAGTAGTGGCCAGTATCGCACTGAAGCTTTCTTT. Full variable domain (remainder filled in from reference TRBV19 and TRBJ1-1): DGGITQSPKYLFRKEGQNVTLSCEQNLNHDAMYWYRQDPGQGLRLIYYSQIVNDFQKGDIAEGYSVSREKKESFPLTVTSAQKNPTAFYLCASSGQYRTEAFFGQGTRLTVV.

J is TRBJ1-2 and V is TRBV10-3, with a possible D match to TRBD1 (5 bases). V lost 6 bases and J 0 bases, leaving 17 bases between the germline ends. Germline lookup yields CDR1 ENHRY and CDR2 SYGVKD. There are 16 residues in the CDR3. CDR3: CAIRGGRQGTNYGYTF. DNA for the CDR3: TGTGCCATCAGGGGAGGTCGGCAGGGAACTAACTATGGCTACACCTTC.

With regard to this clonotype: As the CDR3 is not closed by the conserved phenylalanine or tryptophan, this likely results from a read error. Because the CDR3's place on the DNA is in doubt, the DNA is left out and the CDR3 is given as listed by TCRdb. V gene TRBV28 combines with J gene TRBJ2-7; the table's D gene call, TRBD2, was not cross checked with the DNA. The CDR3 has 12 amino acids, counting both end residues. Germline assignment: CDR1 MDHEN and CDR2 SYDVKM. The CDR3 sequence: CASSSLAGGLDL.

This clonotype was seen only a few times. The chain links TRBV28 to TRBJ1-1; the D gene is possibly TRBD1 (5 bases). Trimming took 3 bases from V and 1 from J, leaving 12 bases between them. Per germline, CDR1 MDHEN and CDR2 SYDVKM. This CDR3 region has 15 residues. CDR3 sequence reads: CASSFVGAPNTEAFF. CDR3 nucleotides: TGTGCCAGCAGTTTCGTTGGGGCCCCGAACACTGAAGCTTTCTTT.